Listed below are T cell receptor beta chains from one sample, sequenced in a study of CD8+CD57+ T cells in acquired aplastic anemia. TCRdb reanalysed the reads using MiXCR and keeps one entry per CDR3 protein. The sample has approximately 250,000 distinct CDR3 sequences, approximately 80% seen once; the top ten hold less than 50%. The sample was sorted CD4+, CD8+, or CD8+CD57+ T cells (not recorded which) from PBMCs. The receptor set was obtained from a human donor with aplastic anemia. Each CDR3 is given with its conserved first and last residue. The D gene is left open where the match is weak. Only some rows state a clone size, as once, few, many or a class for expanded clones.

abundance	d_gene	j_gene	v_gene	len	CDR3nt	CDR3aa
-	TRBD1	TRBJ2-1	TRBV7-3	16	TGTGCCAGCAGCTCACAAGGGACAGGGGGGAGCGATACGCAGTTCTTC	CASSSQGTGGSDTQFF
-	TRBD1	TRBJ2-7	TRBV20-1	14	TGCAGTGCTAGATCCGGGACAGGGATTTACGAGCAGTACTTC	CSARSGTGIYEQYF
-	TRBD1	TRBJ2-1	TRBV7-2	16	TGTGCCAGCAGCTTGACAGGGGGCGCCGACTATGACGAGCAGTTCTTC	CASSLTGGADYDEQFF
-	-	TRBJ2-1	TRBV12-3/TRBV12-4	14	TGTGCCAGCAGTTTGGGAGTGCAGGGCCGAGAGCAGTTCTTC	CASSLGVQGREQFF
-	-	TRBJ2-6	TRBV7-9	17	TGTGCCAGCAGCGGACGGTATTACAGGGCTGGGGCCAACGTCCTGACTTTC	CASSGRYYRAGANVLTF
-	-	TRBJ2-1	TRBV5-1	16	TGTGCCAGCAGCTTTCAAACAAGCGGCTGGAGCGGTGAGCAGTTCTTC	CASSFQTSGWSGEQFF
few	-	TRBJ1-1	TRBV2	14	TGTGCCAGCCATGGAGTCACAGGGCGGACTGAAGCTTTCTTT	CASHGVTGRTEAFF
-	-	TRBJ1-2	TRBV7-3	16	TGTGCCAGCAGCTCTCCTCGCGGAGGCGCGGGCTTTTGCTACACCTTC	CASSSPRGGAGFCYTF
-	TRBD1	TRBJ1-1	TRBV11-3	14	TGTGCCAGCAGCTTAGATGCGACAGGGACTGAAGCTTTCTTT	CASSLDATGTEAFF
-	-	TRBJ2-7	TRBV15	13	TGTGCCAGCAGCAGGGGACCCAGCCGCGAGCAGTACTTC	CASSRGPSREQYF
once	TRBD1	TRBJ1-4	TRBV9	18	TGTGCCAGCAGCGGGGGGGACCGACAGGGAGGAAACACTGAAAAACTGTTTTTT	CASSGGDRQGGNTEKLFF
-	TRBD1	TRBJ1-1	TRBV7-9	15	TGTGCCAGCAGCTTGGACAGGGGTGCTAACACGGACAGTTTCTTT	CASSLDRGANTDSFF
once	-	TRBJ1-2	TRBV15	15	TGTGCCACCAGCAGAGATCGGGGAGAGGCCTATGGCTACACCTTC	CATSRDRGEAYGYTF
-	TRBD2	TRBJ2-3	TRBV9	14	TGTGCCAGCAGCTTAGCGGGAGGTCCCGATCCGCCCCATTTT	CASSLAGGPDPPHF
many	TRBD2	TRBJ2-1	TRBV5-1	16	TGCGCCAGCAGCGAGACAAGCGGGAGGGCTGTTATTGAGCAGTTCTTC	CASSETSGRAVIEQFF
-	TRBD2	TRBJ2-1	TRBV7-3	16	TGTGCCAGCAGCTTTCGCGGGAGCGGGGGGAGCGATGAGCAGTTCTTC	CASSFRGSGGSDEQFF
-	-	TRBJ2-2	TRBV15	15	TGTGCCAGCAGCGCCTGGGACACCGGCGCCGGGGAGCTGTTTTTT	CASSAWDTGAGELFF
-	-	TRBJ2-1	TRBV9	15	TGTGCCAGCAGTGATCGGTCGGGCAGTCAGAATGAGCAGTTCTTC	CASSDRSGSQNEQFF
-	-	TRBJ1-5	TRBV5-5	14	TGTGCCAGCAGTGAGTACAATAGCAATCAGCCCCAGCATTTT	CASSEYNSNQPQHF
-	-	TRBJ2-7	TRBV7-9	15	TGTGCCAGCAGCTTCGGCGGGGAGAGCTCCTACGAGCAGTACTTC	CASSFGGESSYEQYF
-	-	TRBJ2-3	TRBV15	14	TGTGCCAGCAGCATAGGCAGAGAGCACGATACGCAGTATTTT	CASSIGREHDTQYF
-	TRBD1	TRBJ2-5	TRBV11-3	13	TGTGCCAGCAGCTCGGACAGGGGACGGACCCAGTACTTC	CASSSDRGRTQYF
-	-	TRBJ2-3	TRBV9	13	TGTGCCAGCGGGGTCGGGGGCACTGCTAAGCAGTTTTTT	CASGVGGTAKQFF
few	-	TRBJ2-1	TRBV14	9	TGTGCCAGCAGCCATACCCAGTTCTTC	CASSHTQFF
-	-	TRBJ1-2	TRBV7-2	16	TGTGCCAGCAGCTTGACTAGCGGGGGCGGAGATACGCACTACACCTTC	CASSLTSGGGDTHYTF
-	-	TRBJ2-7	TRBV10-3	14	TGTGCCATCAGACAGGATAAGGGTCCCTACGAGCAGTACTTC	CAIRQDKGPYEQYF
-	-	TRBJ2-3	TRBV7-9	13	TGTGCCAGCAGCTTCGAAAGAAGAGATGCGCAGTATTTT	CASSFERRDAQYF
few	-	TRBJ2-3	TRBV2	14	TGTGCCAGCAGCTTAGAAGGTCCACGCGATACGCAGTATTTT	CASSLEGPRDTQYF
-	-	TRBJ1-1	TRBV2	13	TGTGCCAGCAGTAAAGAGAGAAACACTGAAGCTTTCTTT	CASSKERNTEAFF
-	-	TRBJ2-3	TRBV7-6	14	TGTGCCAGCAGCTTAGCGGACGGGCCCAAAGCGACCTATTTT	CASSLADGPKATYF
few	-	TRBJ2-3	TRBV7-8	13	TGTGCCAGCAGGGACGGGGGTAGCGATACGCAGTATTTT	CASRDGGSDTQYF
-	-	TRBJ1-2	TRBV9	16	TGTGCCAGCAGCGTAGGGTGGGACGGGCTGGTATATGGCTACACCTTC	CASSVGWDGLVYGYTF
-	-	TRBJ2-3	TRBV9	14	TGTGCCAGCAGCGTAGAGGACTATCCAGATCGGAAGAATTTT	CASSVEDYPDRKNF
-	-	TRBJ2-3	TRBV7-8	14	TGTGCCAGCAGCTTAGCGGGAGGTCAGATTGGGAGAGCGTTT	CASSLAGGQIGRAF
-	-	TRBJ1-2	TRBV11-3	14	TGTGCCAGCAGCTTAGACCTGACAGGTACGGGCTACACCTTC	CASSLDLTGTGYTF
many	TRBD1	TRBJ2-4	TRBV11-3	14	TGTGCCAGCAGCTTAGATCTGACAGGGAACATTCAGTACTTC	CASSLDLTGNIQYF
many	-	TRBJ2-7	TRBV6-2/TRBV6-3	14	TGTGCCAGCAGTGCCTCCCCGGGCCAGGAGGAGCAGTACTTC	CASSASPGQEEQYF
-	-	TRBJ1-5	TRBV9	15	TGTGCCAGCGGGGAGGGGGGCATAGATACGCAGCATCAGCATTTT	CASGEGGIDTQHQHF
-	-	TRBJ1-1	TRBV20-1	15	TGCAGTGCTAGGACGGACAGAGACTACAACACTGAAGCTTTCTTT	CSARTDRDYNTEAFF
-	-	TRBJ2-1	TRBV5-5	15	TGTGCCAGCAGCTTTACTAGAGAAAACGACAATGAGCAGTTCTTC	CASSFTRENDNEQFF
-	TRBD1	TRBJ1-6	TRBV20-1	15	TGCAGTGCTAGACCTCCGACAGGGAGGAATTCACCCCTCCACTTT	CSARPPTGRNSPLHF
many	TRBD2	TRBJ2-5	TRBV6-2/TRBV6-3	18	TGTGCCAGCAGTTACCGTTGGCCTAGCGGGGTTCAACGGGAGACCCAGTACTTC	CASSYRWPSGVQRETQYF
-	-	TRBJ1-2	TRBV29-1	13	TGCAGCGTTGACTGGGGCAGGGGAAATGGCTACACCTTC	CSVDWGRGNGYTF
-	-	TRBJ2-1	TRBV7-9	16	TGTGCCAGCAGCGCACTAGGAGAGACCCGGAACTTTGAGCAGTTCTTC	CASSALGETRNFEQFF
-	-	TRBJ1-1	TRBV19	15	TGTGCCAGTAGTTTAGATCTCAGAGCCAACACTGAACAGTTCTTT	CASSLDLRANTEQFF
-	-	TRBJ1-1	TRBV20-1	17	TGCAGTGCTAGGGCCACTAGCGGGGGACGCAAGAACACTGAAGCTTTCTTT	CSARATSGGRKNTEAFF
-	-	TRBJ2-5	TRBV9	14	TGTGCCAGCAGCGTATTCGGGGGCAAGGAGACCCAGTACTTC	CASSVFGGKETQYF
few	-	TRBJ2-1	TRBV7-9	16	-	CASSLVPGGLFFGQFF
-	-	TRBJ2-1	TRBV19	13	TGTGCCAGTAGTGCACGGCACGCGGGAAGGCTGTCCTTC	CASSARHAGRLSF
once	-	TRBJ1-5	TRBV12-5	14	TGTGCCAGCCGAATGCAGCTGAGGGATCAGCCCCAGCATTTT	CASRMQLRDQPQHF
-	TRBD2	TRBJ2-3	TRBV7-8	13	TGTGCCAGCGGGGTAGCGGGAGGTCATAATACGTATTTT	CASGVAGGHNTYF
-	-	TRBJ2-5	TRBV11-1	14	TGTGCCACCAGCTTGGTGGGGCGGGGCGACAGGCAAGCTTTC	CATSLVGRGDRQAF
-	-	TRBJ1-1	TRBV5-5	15	TGTGCCAGCAGCCCGGCGGGAGAGGCTTACACTGAAGCTTTCTTT	CASSPAGEAYTEAFF
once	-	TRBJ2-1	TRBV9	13	TGTGCCAGCAGCGTTGAAGGGTGGGGAAACAAGTTCTTC	CASSVEGWGNKFF